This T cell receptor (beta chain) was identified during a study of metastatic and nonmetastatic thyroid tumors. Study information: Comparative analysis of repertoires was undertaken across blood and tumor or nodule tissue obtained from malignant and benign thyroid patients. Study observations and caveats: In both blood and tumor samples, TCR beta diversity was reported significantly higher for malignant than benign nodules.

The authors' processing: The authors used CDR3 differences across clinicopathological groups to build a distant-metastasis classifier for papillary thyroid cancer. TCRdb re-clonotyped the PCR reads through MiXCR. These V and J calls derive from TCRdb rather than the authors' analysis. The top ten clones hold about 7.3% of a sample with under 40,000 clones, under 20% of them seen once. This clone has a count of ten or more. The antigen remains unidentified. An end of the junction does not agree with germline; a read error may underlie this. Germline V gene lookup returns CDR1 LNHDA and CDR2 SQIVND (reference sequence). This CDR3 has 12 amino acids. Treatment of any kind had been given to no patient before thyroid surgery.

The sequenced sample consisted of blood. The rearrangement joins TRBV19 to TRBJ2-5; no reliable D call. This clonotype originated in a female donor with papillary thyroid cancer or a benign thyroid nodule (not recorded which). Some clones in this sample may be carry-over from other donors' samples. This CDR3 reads CASSSTPEIQYF. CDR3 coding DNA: TGTGCCAGTAGTTCTACCCCGGAGATCCAGTACTTC.